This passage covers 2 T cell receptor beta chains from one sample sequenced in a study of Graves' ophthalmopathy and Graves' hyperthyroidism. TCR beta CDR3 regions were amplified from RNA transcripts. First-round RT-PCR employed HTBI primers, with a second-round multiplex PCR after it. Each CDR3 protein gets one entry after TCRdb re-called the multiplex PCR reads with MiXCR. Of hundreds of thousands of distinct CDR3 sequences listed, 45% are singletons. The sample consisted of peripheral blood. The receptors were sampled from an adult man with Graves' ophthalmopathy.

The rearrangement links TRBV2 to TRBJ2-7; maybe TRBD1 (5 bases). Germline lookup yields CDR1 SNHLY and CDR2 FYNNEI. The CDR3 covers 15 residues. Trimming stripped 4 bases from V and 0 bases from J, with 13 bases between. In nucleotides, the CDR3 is TGTGCCAGCAGTGCAGGGAAAAGCAGCTCCTACGAGCAGTACTTC. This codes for CASSAGKSSSYEQYF.

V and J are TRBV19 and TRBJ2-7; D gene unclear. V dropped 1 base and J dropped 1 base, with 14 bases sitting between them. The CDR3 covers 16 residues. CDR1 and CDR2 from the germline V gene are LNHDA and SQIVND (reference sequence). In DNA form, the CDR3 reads TGTGCCAGTAGTATAGCCGCAGCCGCTTTGTCCTACGAGCAGTACTTC. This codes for CASSIAAAALSYEQYF.